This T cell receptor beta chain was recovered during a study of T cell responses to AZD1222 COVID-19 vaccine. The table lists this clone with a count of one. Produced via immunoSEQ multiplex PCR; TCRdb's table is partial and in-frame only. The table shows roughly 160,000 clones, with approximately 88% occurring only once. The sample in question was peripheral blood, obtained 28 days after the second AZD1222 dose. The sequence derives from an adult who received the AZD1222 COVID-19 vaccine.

The chain's CDR3 is CASSQDPYNSPLHF. CDR3 nucleotides: TGCGCCAGCAGCCAAGACCCCTATAATTCACCCCTCCACTTT. This chain uses TRBV4-1 with TRBJ1-6, with D uncertain. The CDR3 runs to 14 residues. The V gene lost 0 bases and the J gene lost 2 bases, with 2 bases spanning the gap. Germline CDR1 MGHRA, CDR2 YSYEKL.